This TCR beta chain stems from a study of OX40 agonist ivuxolimab in advanced cancers. TCRdb keeps only in-frame clones here, not all; method: immunoSEQ multiplex PCR. The repertoire has approximately 61,000 clones, approximately 80% of them found once; the top ten carry around 2%. The germline V gene encodes CDR1 SGDLS and CDR2 YYNGEE. CDR3 length: 15 amino acids. As regards this clone: The junction shows a germline mismatch at one end, possibly a read error.

The chain carries TRBV9 and TRBJ2-1, with 8 positions matching TRBD1. The receptor was isolated from an adult with an advanced solid tumor such as melanoma, head and neck, liver or kidney cancer. The sequencing used CD4+ or CD8+ T cells sorted from blood, collected in a trial of the OX40 agonist ivuxolimab. In DNA form, the CDR3 reads TGTGCCAGCAGCGTAACGGACAGGGAGTCCAATGAGCGGTTCTTC. Translating gives CASSVTDRESNERFF.